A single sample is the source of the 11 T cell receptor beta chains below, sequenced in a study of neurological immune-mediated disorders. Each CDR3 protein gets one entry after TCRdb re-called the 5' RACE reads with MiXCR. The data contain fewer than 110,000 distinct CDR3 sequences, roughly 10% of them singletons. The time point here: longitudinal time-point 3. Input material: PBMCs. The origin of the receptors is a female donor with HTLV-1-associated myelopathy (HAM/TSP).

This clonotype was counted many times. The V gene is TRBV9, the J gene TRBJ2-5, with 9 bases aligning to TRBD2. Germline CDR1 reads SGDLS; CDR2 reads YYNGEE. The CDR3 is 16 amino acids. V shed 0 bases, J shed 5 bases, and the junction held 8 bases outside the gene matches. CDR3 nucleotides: TGTGCCAGCAGCGTAGGTCCAGCGGGGGGCGGGGAGACCCAGTACTTC. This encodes CASSVGPAGGGETQYF. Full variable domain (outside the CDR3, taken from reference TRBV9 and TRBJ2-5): DSGVTQTPKHLITATGQRVTLRCSPRSGDLSVYWYQQSLDQGLQFLIQYYNGEERAKGNILERFSAQQFPDLHSELNLSSLELGDSALYFCASSVGPAGGGETQYFGPGTRLLVL.

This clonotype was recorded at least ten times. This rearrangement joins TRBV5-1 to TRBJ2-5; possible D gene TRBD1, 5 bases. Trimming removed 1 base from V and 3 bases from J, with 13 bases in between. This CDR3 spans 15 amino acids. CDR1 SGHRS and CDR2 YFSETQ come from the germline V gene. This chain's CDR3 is CASSLQKGMEETQYF. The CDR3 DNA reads TGCGCCAGCAGCTTGCAAAAGGGGATGGAAGAGACCCAGTACTTC.

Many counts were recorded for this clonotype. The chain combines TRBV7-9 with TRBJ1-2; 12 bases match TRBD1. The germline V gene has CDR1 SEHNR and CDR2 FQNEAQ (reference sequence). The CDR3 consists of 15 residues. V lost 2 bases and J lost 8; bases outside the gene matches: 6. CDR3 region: CASSLTGTGGLGYTF. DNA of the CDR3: TGTGCCAGCAGCTTAACCGGGACAGGGGGCCTCGGCTACACCTTC.

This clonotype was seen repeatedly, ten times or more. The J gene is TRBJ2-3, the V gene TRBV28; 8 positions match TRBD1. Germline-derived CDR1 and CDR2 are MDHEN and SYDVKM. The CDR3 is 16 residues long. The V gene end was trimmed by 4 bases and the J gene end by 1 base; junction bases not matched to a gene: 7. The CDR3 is CASSYPPDRGTDTQYF. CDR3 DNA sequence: TGTGCCAGCAGTTACCCCCCGGACAGGGGCACAGATACGCAGTATTTT.

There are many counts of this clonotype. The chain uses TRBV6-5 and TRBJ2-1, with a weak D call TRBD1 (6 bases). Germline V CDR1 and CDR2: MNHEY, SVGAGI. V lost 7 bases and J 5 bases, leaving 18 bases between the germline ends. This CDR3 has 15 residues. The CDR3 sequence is CASTNGDRNHNEQFF. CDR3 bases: TGTGCCAGCACCAACGGCGACAGGAACCACAATGAGCAGTTCTTC.

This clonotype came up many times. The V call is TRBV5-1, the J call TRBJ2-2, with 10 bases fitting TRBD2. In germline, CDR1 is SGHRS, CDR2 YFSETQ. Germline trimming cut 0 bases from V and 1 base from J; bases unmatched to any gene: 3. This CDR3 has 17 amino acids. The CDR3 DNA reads TGCGCCAGCAGCTTGGCCCTAGCGGGGGTGAACACCGGGGAGCTGTTTTTT. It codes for CASSLALAGVNTGELFF.

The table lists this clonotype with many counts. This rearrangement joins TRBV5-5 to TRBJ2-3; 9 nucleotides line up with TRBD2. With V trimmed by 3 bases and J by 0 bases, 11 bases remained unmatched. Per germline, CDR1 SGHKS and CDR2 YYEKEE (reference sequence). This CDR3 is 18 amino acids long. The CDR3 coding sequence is TGTGCCAGCAGCTCCTCCCCGATAGCGGGGGCAAGCACAGATACGCAGTATTTT. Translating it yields CASSSSPIAGASTDTQYF.

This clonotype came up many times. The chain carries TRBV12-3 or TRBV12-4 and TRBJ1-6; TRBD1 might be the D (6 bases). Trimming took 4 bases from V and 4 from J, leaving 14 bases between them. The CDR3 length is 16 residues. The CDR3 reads CASSSTGVLYNSPLHF. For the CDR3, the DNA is TGTGCCAGCAGTTCGACAGGAGTTCTTTATAATTCACCCCTCCACTTT.

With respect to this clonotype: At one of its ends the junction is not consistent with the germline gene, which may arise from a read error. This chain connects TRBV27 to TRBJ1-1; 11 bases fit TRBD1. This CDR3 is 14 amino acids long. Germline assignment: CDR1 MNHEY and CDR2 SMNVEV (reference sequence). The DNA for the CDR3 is TGTGCCATCACCTGGGGACAGGGGGTTGGCGAAGCTTTATTT. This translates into CAITWGQGVGEALF.

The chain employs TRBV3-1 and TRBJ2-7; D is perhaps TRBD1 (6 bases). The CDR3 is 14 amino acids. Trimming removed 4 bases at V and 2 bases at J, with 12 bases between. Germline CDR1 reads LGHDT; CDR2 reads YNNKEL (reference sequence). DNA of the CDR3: TGTGCCAGCAGCCCGAGAGGGGGAGCCTACGAGCAGTACTTC. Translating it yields CASSPRGGAYEQYF.

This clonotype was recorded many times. DNA of the CDR3: TGCAGTGGAAGGACGGTGTCGACCGGGGAGCTGTTTTTT. Its protein is CSGRTVSTGELFF. This chain uses TRBV20-1 with TRBJ2-2, with D unclear. Looked up from germline, CDR1 is DFQATT and CDR2 is SNEGSKA (reference sequence). The CDR3 loop spans 13 amino acids. Trimming removed 7 bases from V and 5 bases from J, with 14 bases in between.